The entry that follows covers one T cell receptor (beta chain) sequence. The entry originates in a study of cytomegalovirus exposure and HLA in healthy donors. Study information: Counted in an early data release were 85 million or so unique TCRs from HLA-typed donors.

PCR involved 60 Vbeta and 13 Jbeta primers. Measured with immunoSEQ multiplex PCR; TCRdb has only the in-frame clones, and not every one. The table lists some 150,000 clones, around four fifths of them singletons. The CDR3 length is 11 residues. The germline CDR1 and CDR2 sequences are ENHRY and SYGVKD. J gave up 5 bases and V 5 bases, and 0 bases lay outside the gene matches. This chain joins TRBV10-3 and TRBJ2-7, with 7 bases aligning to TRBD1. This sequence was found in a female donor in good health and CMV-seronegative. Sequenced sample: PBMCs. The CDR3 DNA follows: TGTGCCATCAGTACAGGGGACGAGCAGTACTTC. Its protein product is CAISTGDEQYF.